This TCR beta chain derives from a study of cytomegalovirus exposure and HLA in healthy donors. General study points: A classifier reportedly called cytomegalovirus status with high sensitivity and specificity.

The PCR was carried out with 60 Vbeta primers and 13 Jbeta primers. Sequencing was performed with immunoSEQ multiplex PCR; in TCRdb, only in-frame clones are kept and a portion is missing. Among tens of thousands of clones listed, over 60% were seen once. Germline loops: CDR1 SEHNR, CDR2 FQNEAQ (reference sequence). The CDR3 contains 13 residues. This clone was counted a few times. Antigen specificity is unknown. This sequence joins TRBV7-9 and TRBJ1-1; D not certain. Specimen: PBMCs. The sequence came from a woman aged 40 to 55 in good health and CMV-seropositive. This chain's CDR3 is CAGYGGGDTEAFF. The CDR3 DNA reads TGTGCTGGGTACGGAGGTGGTGACACTGAAGCTTTCTTT.